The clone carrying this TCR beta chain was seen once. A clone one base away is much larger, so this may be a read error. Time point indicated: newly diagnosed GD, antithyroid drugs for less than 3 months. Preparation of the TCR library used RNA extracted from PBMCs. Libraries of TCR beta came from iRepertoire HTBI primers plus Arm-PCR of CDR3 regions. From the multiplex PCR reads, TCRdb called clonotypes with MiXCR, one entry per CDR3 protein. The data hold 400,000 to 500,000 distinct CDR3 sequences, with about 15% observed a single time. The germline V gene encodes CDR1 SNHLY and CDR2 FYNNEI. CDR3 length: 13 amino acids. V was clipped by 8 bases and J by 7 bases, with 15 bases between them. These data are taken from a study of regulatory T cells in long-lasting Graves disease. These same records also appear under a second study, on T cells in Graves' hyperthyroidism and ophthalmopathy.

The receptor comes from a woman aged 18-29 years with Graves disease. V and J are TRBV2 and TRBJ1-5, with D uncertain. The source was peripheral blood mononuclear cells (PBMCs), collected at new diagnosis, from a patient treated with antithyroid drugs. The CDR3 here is CASGPPDGQPQHF. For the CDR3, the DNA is TGTGCCAGCGGTCCTCCCGACGGCCAGCCCCAGCATTTT.